Listed below are T cell receptor beta chains from one sample, sequenced in a study of T cell responses to AZD1222 COVID-19 vaccine. TCRdb's table, derived via immunoSEQ multiplex PCR, lists solely in-frame clones and lacks some. The sample holds around 95,000 clones, approximately 87% seen once. The material was peripheral blood, obtained on day 0 of MenACWY control vaccination. The receptors come from an adult in good health. Both conserved end residues are part of each CDR3. The order of the fields is V gene, J gene, D gene, clone size, CDR3 DNA, CDR3 protein. The D gene is left open where the match is weak. Only part of the rows carry a size: once, few, many, or a class if the clone is expanded.

v_call: TRBV10-2; j_call: TRBJ1-3; d_call: TRBD1; clone_size: .; cdr3_nt: TGCGCCAGCAGTGAGTCGTTAGTTACAGGGGCTGGAAACACCATATATTTT; cdr3_aa: CASSESLVTGAGNTIYF
v_call: TRBV7-9; j_call: TRBJ1-2; d_call: .; clone_size: .; cdr3_nt: TGTGCCAGCAGCTTCGGCCTGGAGGGCTACACCTTC; cdr3_aa: CASSFGLEGYTF
v_call: TRBV19; j_call: TRBJ1-6; d_call: .; clone_size: .; cdr3_nt: TGTGCCAGTAGTCGACTACTAAATTCACCCCTCCACTTT; cdr3_aa: CASSRLLNSPLHF
v_call: TRBV4-2; j_call: TRBJ2-1; d_call: TRBD2; clone_size: .; cdr3_nt: TGTGCCAGCAGCCTCGGGACTAGCGGGGGGGATGAGCAGTTCTTC; cdr3_aa: CASSLGTSGGDEQFF
v_call: TRBV19; j_call: TRBJ2-2; d_call: .; clone_size: few; cdr3_nt: TGTGCCAGTAGCTCTCCCTCAGGACTCGGCACCGGGGAGCTGTTTTTT; cdr3_aa: CASSSPSGLGTGELFF
v_call: TRBV28; j_call: TRBJ1-4; d_call: TRBD1; clone_size: once; cdr3_nt: TGTGCCAGCAGTTTTTCGGGGACAGGGGGCGAAAAACTGTTTTTT; cdr3_aa: CASSFSGTGGEKLFF
v_call: TRBV6-5; j_call: TRBJ2-7; d_call: .; clone_size: once; cdr3_nt: TGTGCCAGCAGTCTAGCCGGGACGCCCGTGGACGAGCAGTACTTC; cdr3_aa: CASSLAGTPVDEQYF
v_call: TRBV3-1/TRBV3-2; j_call: TRBJ2-3; d_call: TRBD1; clone_size: .; cdr3_nt: TGTGCCAGCAGCCAAGGGGACAGGTTCACAGATACGCAGTATTTT; cdr3_aa: CASSQGDRFTDTQYF
v_call: TRBV5-5; j_call: TRBJ2-7; d_call: TRBD2; clone_size: .; cdr3_nt: TGTGCCAGCACCTTAGCGGGAGGGAGCTACGAGCAGTACTTC; cdr3_aa: CASTLAGGSYEQYF
v_call: TRBV18; j_call: TRBJ2-2; d_call: TRBD1; clone_size: .; cdr3_nt: TGTGCCAGCTCACCGAACATGGGACAGGGGAACACCGGGGAGCTGTTTTTT; cdr3_aa: CASSPNMGQGNTGELFF
v_call: TRBV10-2; j_call: TRBJ1-1; d_call: .; clone_size: .; cdr3_nt: TGCGCCAGCAAACCCAGACAGTTCACTGAAGCTTTCTTT; cdr3_aa: CASKPRQFTEAFF
v_call: TRBV19; j_call: TRBJ1-4; d_call: .; clone_size: .; cdr3_nt: TGTGCCAGTAGCTCACTGGGAGGCCCTAATGAAAAACTGTTTTTT; cdr3_aa: CASSSLGGPNEKLFF
v_call: TRBV20-1; j_call: TRBJ1-2; d_call: .; clone_size: .; cdr3_nt: TGCAGTGCTACTTGGGAGTATGGCTACACCTTC; cdr3_aa: CSATWEYGYTF
v_call: TRBV3-1/TRBV3-2; j_call: TRBJ1-1; d_call: .; clone_size: .; cdr3_nt: TGTGCCAGCAGCCTCCAGGGGTGGAACACTGAAGCTTTCTTT; cdr3_aa: CASSLQGWNTEAFF
v_call: TRBV6-5; j_call: TRBJ2-3; d_call: TRBD2; clone_size: .; cdr3_nt: TGTGCCAGCAGTCCTCAGCGGGGGTACGATACGCAGTATTTT; cdr3_aa: CASSPQRGYDTQYF
v_call: TRBV15; j_call: TRBJ2-7; d_call: .; clone_size: .; cdr3_nt: TGTGCCACCAGCACCCCAAGAGGGGGAGGCTCCTACGAGCAGTACTTC; cdr3_aa: CATSTPRGGGSYEQYF
v_call: TRBV18; j_call: TRBJ1-1; d_call: .; clone_size: .; cdr3_nt: TGTGCCAGCTCACCACCGGGACGGAACACTGAAGCTTTCTTT; cdr3_aa: CASSPPGRNTEAFF
v_call: TRBV7-9; j_call: TRBJ2-5; d_call: .; clone_size: .; cdr3_nt: TGTGCCAGCAGCTTATCCAGCCAAGAGACCCAGTACTTC; cdr3_aa: CASSLSSQETQYF
v_call: TRBV28; j_call: TRBJ2-5; d_call: TRBD1; clone_size: .; cdr3_nt: TGTGCCAGCAGTTCAGCCGGGACAGGAGAGACCCAGTACTTC; cdr3_aa: CASSSAGTGETQYF
v_call: TRBV11-3; j_call: TRBJ2-2; d_call: TRBD1; clone_size: .; cdr3_nt: TGTGCCAGCAGCGCCCTCGACAGGGGGGGGAACACCGGGGAGCTGTTTTTT; cdr3_aa: CASSALDRGGNTGELFF
v_call: TRBV4-3; j_call: TRBJ2-7; d_call: .; clone_size: .; cdr3_nt: TGCGCCAGCAGCCAAGATATGGGACGGACCTACGAGCAGTACTTC; cdr3_aa: CASSQDMGRTYEQYF
v_call: TRBV2; j_call: TRBJ1-4; d_call: .; clone_size: .; cdr3_nt: TGTGCCAGCAGTGAAGGACAGCTGAATGAAAAACTGTTTTTT; cdr3_aa: CASSEGQLNEKLFF
v_call: TRBV28; j_call: TRBJ2-3; d_call: TRBD1; clone_size: once; cdr3_nt: TGTGCCAGCAGTCAGGGGGCGACAGATACGCAGTATTTT; cdr3_aa: CASSQGATDTQYF
v_call: TRBV18; j_call: TRBJ2-7; d_call: .; clone_size: .; cdr3_nt: TGTGCCACCAAAGAGGAGGCGAACTCCTACGAGCAGTACTTC; cdr3_aa: CATKEEANSYEQYF
v_call: TRBV27; j_call: TRBJ2-7; d_call: .; clone_size: .; cdr3_nt: TGTGCCAGCAGTTTACAGGGACCTACCTCTCGTTCTACCGTTTACGAGCAGTACTTC; cdr3_aa: CASSLQGPTSRSTVYEQYF
v_call: TRBV28; j_call: TRBJ1-2; d_call: .; clone_size: .; cdr3_nt: TGTGCCAGCAGTCCCGACACAGTAGCCTATGGCTACACCTTC; cdr3_aa: CASSPDTVAYGYTF
v_call: TRBV12-3/TRBV12-4; j_call: TRBJ2-7; d_call: .; clone_size: .; cdr3_nt: TGTGCCAGCAGCCAAAGGACGGGAGACGAGCAGTACTTC; cdr3_aa: CASSQRTGDEQYF
v_call: TRBV5-8; j_call: TRBJ2-7; d_call: .; clone_size: .; cdr3_nt: TGTGCCAGCAGCTTGCAGTTTGCCGGAAGCTCCTACGAGCAGTACTTC; cdr3_aa: CASSLQFAGSSYEQYF
v_call: TRBV28; j_call: TRBJ1-3; d_call: .; clone_size: .; cdr3_nt: TGTGCCAGCTCTACGACTCGGTCTGGAAACACCATATATTTT; cdr3_aa: CASSTTRSGNTIYF
v_call: TRBV24-1; j_call: TRBJ2-1; d_call: .; clone_size: .; cdr3_nt: TGTGCCACCAGTGATTTGAGGTCCTACAATGAGCAGTTCTTC; cdr3_aa: CATSDLRSYNEQFF
v_call: TRBV6-2/TRBV6-3; j_call: TRBJ1-2; d_call: .; clone_size: .; cdr3_nt: TGTGCCAGCAGTTACTCGAGCGCATTTCGAGTTGGCTACACCTTC; cdr3_aa: CASSYSSAFRVGYTF
v_call: TRBV3-1/TRBV3-2; j_call: TRBJ2-3; d_call: .; clone_size: .; cdr3_nt: TGTGCCAGCAGCCAAGGACTGGGAGATACGCAGTATTTT; cdr3_aa: CASSQGLGDTQYF
v_call: TRBV28; j_call: TRBJ2-7; d_call: .; clone_size: .; cdr3_nt: TGTGCCAGCCGAGTTTTGGGGGGAACGGGGCTATACGAGCAGTACTTC; cdr3_aa: CASRVLGGTGLYEQYF
v_call: TRBV19; j_call: TRBJ2-1; d_call: TRBD2; clone_size: .; cdr3_nt: TGTGCCAGTAGTGGACCCGGGACTAGGTGGTTCGATGAGCAGTTCTTC; cdr3_aa: CASSGPGTRWFDEQFF
v_call: TRBV6-5; j_call: TRBJ2-3; d_call: .; clone_size: .; cdr3_nt: TGTGCCAGCAGTTACTATGGGCAGGGGAGCACAGATACGCAGTATTTT; cdr3_aa: CASSYYGQGSTDTQYF
v_call: TRBV4-3; j_call: TRBJ2-7; d_call: .; clone_size: .; cdr3_nt: TGCGCCAGCAGCCAAGCTCCAGCGGTCTCCTACGAGCAGTACTTC; cdr3_aa: CASSQAPAVSYEQYF
v_call: TRBV19; j_call: TRBJ2-4; d_call: .; clone_size: few; cdr3_nt: TGTGCCAGTAGTACCAGGACCCTAGCCAAAAACATTCAGTACTTC; cdr3_aa: CASSTRTLAKNIQYF
v_call: TRBV7-8; j_call: TRBJ2-7; d_call: TRBD1; clone_size: .; cdr3_nt: TGTGCCAGCAGCCCAACGCGGACAGGGGGGAAGCAGTACTTC; cdr3_aa: CASSPTRTGGKQYF
v_call: TRBV5-1; j_call: TRBJ2-2; d_call: .; clone_size: .; cdr3_nt: TGCGCCAGCAGCTCCCAGGGGGGGGACACCGGGGAGCTGTTTTTT; cdr3_aa: CASSSQGGDTGELFF
v_call: TRBV2; j_call: TRBJ2-7; d_call: .; clone_size: .; cdr3_nt: TGTGCCAGCAGTGCCGACAGCCGCTACGACGAGTACTTC; cdr3_aa: CASSADSRYDEYF
v_call: TRBV19; j_call: TRBJ2-6; d_call: TRBD2; clone_size: .; cdr3_nt: TGTGCCAGTAGTCCCGGCGGGGGACCCTCTGGGGCCAACGTCCTGACTTTC; cdr3_aa: CASSPGGGPSGANVLTF
v_call: TRBV2; j_call: TRBJ1-5; d_call: TRBD1; clone_size: .; cdr3_nt: TGTGCCAGCAGTGAAGGGACAGGGGATCAGCCCCAGCATTTT; cdr3_aa: CASSEGTGDQPQHF
v_call: TRBV19; j_call: TRBJ1-2; d_call: .; clone_size: .; cdr3_nt: TGTGCCAGTAGTAGCCTTGGGGGTGTCTATGGCTACACCTTC; cdr3_aa: CASSSLGGVYGYTF
v_call: TRBV5-1; j_call: TRBJ2-7; d_call: TRBD1; clone_size: .; cdr3_nt: TGCGCCAGCAGCCCGGGACAGGCTACCTACGAGCAGTACTTC; cdr3_aa: CASSPGQATYEQYF
v_call: TRBV9; j_call: TRBJ1-6; d_call: .; clone_size: .; cdr3_nt: TGTGCCAGCAGCTCAAATAATTCACCCCTCCACTTT; cdr3_aa: CASSSNNSPLHF
v_call: TRBV11-2; j_call: TRBJ1-5; d_call: .; clone_size: few; cdr3_nt: TGTGCCAGCAGCTCCGGAGGACAAGGCAATCAGCCCCAGCATTTT; cdr3_aa: CASSSGGQGNQPQHF
v_call: TRBV19; j_call: TRBJ2-3; d_call: .; clone_size: .; cdr3_nt: TGTGCCAGTAGTCCTAGGACAGCAAATGGCACAGATACGCAGTATTTT; cdr3_aa: CASSPRTANGTDTQYF
v_call: TRBV6-5; j_call: TRBJ2-3; d_call: TRBD2; clone_size: .; cdr3_nt: TGTGCCAGCAGCCGAAGGAGGGCGGGGGAAGATACGCAGTATTTT; cdr3_aa: CASSRRRAGEDTQYF
v_call: TRBV7-2; j_call: TRBJ2-1; d_call: .; clone_size: .; cdr3_nt: TGTGCCAGCAGCGAAAGACGGTTATCCTACAATGAGCAGTTCTTC; cdr3_aa: CASSERRLSYNEQFF
v_call: TRBV12-3/TRBV12-4; j_call: TRBJ1-1; d_call: .; clone_size: .; cdr3_nt: TGTGCCAGCATAGACACTGAAGCTTTCTTT; cdr3_aa: CASIDTEAFF
v_call: TRBV10-3; j_call: TRBJ1-2; d_call: .; clone_size: .; cdr3_nt: TGTGCCATCAGTGCAAACTGGGTTGATGGCTACACCTTC; cdr3_aa: CAISANWVDGYTF
v_call: TRBV19; j_call: TRBJ1-2; d_call: .; clone_size: .; cdr3_nt: TGTGCCAGTAGTATCGGACCCTGGAGAGACTATGGCTACACCTTC; cdr3_aa: CASSIGPWRDYGYTF
v_call: TRBV9; j_call: TRBJ1-4; d_call: .; clone_size: .; cdr3_nt: TGTGCCAGCAGCTCAGGGAGCAGGGTTGAAAAACTGTTTTTT; cdr3_aa: CASSSGSRVEKLFF
v_call: TRBV19; j_call: TRBJ2-2; d_call: .; clone_size: many; cdr3_nt: TGTGCCAGTAGTATGGCCCGGACCGGGGAGCTGTTTTTT; cdr3_aa: CASSMARTGELFF
v_call: TRBV10-3; j_call: TRBJ2-7; d_call: TRBD2; clone_size: once; cdr3_nt: TGTGCCATCAGCCCTAGAGCGGGAACATCCTACGAGCAGTACTTC; cdr3_aa: CAISPRAGTSYEQYF
v_call: TRBV27; j_call: TRBJ1-4; d_call: .; clone_size: once; cdr3_nt: TGTGCCCCCTGGGCCGGGACCCCTGAAAAACTGTTTTTT; cdr3_aa: CAPWAGTPEKLFF
v_call: TRBV28; j_call: TRBJ1-6; d_call: TRBD1; clone_size: .; cdr3_nt: TGTGCCAGCAGTGGGACAGGGAGGGCGTATAATTCACCCCTCCACTTT; cdr3_aa: CASSGTGRAYNSPLHF
v_call: TRBV28; j_call: TRBJ2-3; d_call: .; clone_size: .; cdr3_nt: TGTGCCAGCAGTCCCCTACCCCTGCGCACAGATACGCAGTATTTT; cdr3_aa: CASSPLPLRTDTQYF